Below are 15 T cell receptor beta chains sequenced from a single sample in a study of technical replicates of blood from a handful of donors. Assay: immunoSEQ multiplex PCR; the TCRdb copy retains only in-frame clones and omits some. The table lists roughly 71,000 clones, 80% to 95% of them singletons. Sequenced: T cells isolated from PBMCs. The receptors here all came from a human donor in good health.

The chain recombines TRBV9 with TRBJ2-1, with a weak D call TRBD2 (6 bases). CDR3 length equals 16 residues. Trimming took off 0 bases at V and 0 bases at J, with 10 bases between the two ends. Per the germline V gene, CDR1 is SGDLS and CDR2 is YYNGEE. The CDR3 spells CASSVVARDSYNEQFF. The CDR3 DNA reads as TGTGCCAGCAGCGTAGTGGCGCGGGACTCCTACAATGAGCAGTTCTTC.

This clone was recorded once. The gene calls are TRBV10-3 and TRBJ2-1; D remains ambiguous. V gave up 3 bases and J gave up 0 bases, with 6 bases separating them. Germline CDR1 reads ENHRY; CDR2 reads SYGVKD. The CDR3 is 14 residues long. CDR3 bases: TGTGCCATCAGTGACTCAGACTCCTACAATGAGCAGTTCTTC. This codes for CAISDSDSYNEQFF.

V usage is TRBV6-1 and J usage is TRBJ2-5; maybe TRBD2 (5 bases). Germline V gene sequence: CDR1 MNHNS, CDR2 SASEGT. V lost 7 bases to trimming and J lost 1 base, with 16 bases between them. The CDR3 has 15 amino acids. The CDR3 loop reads CASTYGGLVQETQYF. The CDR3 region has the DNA TGTGCCAGCACCTACGGCGGGCTAGTCCAAGAGACCCAGTACTTC.

The CDR3 DNA follows: TGCGCCAGCAGCCCGAGACGTGGACAGAGTATTGAAAAACTGTTTTTT. Its protein product is CASSPRRGQSIEKLFF. The chain recombines TRBV5-1 with TRBJ1-4; tentative D call: TRBD1 (6 bases). The CDR3 sequence is 16 residues long. V was pared by 4 bases and J by 7 bases, with 20 bases between. CDR1 is SGHRS, CDR2 YFSETQ, per germline. Together with reference TRBV5-1 and TRBJ1-4, the CDR3 gives the full variable domain: KAGVTQTPRYLIKTRGQQVTLSCSPISGHRSVSWYQQTPGQGLQFLFEYFSETQRNKGNFPGRFSGRQFSNSRSEMNVSTLELGDSALYLCASSPRRGQSIEKLFFGSGTQLSVL.

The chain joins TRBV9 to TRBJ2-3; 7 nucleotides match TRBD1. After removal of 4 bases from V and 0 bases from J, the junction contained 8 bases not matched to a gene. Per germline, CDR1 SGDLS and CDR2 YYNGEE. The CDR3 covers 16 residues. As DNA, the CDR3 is TGTGCCAGCAGCACCCAGGACAGGTTTAGCACAGATACGCAGTATTTT. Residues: CASSTQDRFSTDTQYF.

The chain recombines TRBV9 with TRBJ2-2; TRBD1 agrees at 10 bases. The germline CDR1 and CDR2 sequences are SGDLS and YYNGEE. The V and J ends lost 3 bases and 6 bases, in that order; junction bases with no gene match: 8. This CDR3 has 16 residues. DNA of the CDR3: TGTGCCAGCAGCGCGCCCCCGGGACAGGGGCCCGGGGAGCTGTTTTTT. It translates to CASSAPPGQGPGELFF.

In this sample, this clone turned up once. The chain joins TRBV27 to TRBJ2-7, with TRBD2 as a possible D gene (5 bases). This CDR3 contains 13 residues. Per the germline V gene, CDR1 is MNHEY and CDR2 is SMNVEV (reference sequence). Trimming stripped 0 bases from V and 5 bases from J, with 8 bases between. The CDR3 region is CASSLSSGNEQYF. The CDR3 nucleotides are TGTGCCAGCAGTTTATCTTCCGGGAACGAGCAGTACTTC.

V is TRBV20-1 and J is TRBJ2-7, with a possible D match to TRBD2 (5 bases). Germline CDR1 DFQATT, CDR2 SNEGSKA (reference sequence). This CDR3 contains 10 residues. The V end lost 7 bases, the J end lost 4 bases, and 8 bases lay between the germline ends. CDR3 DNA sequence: TGCAGTGGAGGGAGTTACGAGCAGTACTTC. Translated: CSGGSYEQYF.

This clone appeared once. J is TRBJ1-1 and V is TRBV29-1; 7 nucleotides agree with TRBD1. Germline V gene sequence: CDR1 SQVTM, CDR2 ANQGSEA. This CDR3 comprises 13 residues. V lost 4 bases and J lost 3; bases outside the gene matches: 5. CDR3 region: CSVAGGGYTEAFF. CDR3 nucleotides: TGCAGCGTTGCAGGGGGTGGGTACACTGAAGCTTTCTTT.

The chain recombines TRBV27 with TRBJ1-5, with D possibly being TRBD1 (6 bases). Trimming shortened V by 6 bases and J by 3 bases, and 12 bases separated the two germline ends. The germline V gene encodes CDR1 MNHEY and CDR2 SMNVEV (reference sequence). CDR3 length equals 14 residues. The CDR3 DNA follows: TGTGCCAGCAGCGGAGGACAGCCCAATCAGCCCCAGCATTTT. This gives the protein CASSGGQPNQPQHF.

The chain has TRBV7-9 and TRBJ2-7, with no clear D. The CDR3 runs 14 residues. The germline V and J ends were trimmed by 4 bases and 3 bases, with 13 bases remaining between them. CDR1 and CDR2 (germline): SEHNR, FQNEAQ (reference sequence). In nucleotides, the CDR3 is TGTGCCAGCAGCTCAGCCCCCGAGAACTACGAGCAGTACTTC. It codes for CASSSAPENYEQYF.

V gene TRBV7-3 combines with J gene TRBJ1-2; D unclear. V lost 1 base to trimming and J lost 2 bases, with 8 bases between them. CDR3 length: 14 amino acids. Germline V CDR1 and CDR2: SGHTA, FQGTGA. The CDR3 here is CASSLNAGNYGYTF. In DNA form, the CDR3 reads TGTGCCAGCAGCTTAAATGCAGGAAACTATGGCTACACCTTC.

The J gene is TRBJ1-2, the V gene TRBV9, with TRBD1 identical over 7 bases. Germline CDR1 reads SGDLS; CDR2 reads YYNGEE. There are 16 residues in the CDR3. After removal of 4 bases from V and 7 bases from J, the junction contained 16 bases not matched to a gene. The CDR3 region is CASSPYGDRAGSGYTF. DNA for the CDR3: TGTGCCAGCAGCCCCTACGGAGACAGGGCTGGAAGTGGCTACACCTTC.

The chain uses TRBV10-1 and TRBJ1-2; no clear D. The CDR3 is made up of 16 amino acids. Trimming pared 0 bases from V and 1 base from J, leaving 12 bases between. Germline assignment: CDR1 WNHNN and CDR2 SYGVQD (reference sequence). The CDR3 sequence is CASSESPTGFNYGYTF. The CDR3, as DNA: TGCGCCAGCAGTGAGTCCCCGACGGGTTTTAACTATGGCTACACCTTC.

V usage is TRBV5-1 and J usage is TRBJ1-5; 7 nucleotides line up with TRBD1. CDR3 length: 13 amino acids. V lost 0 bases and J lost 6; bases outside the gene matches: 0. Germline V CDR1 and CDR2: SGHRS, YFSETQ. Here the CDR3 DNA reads TGCGCCAGCAGCTTGGCAGGGGGTCAGCCCCAGCATTTT. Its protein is CASSLAGGQPQHF.